One sample yielded the 21 T cell receptor beta chains listed below, sequenced in a study of blood T cell repertoires in COVID-19 (dated by TCRdb to 2020 to 2021). The library was obtained by the immunoSEQ multiplex PCR assay. TCRdb re-hosts the immuneACCESS table, in-frame sequences only. Its copies lack some clones; in the studies checked, an unresolved V gene accounts for under half of them, and the cause for the rest is not known. The sample table records 200,000 to 250,000 clones; 70% to 90% of these occur just once. Of the sample, 2.9% is held by the ten largest clones. Sample: peripheral blood. Source of these receptors: a man aged 50-60 years who had recovered from COVID-19.

This chain links TRBV5-1 with TRBJ1-3, with a weak D call TRBD1 (5 bases). This CDR3 comprises 17 residues. Germline V gene sequence: CDR1 SGHRS, CDR2 YFSETQ. V lost 0 bases and J 0 bases, leaving 13 bases between the germline ends. The CDR3: CASSLEAGMSSGNTIYF. The CDR3 bases are TGCGCCAGCAGCTTGGAGGCAGGGATGAGCTCTGGAAACACCATATATTTT. Supplemented by reference TRBV5-1 and TRBJ1-3, the full variable domain reads KAGVTQTPRYLIKTRGQQVTLSCSPISGHRSVSWYQQTPGQGLQFLFEYFSETQRNKGNFPGRFSGRQFSNSRSEMNVSTLELGDSALYLCASSLEAGMSSGNTIYFGEGSWLTVV.

The rearrangement uses TRBV5-1 and TRBJ1-1; 8 bases match TRBD1. V was pared by 4 bases and J by 1 base, with 6 bases of the junction left unmatched. CDR1 and CDR2 (germline): SGHRS, YFSETQ. The CDR3 is made up of 15 amino acids. The CDR3 bases are TGCGCCAGCAGCCTGGGACAGGCTAAGAACACTGAAGCTTTCTTT. Translated, it gives CASSLGQAKNTEAFF.

The genes are TRBV14 and TRBJ1-6; possible D gene TRBD1, 6 bases. Germline V lookup: CDR1 SGHDN, CDR2 FVKESK. This CDR3 comprises 18 residues. V gave up 2 bases and J gave up 9 bases, with 23 bases separating them. The CDR3 sequence: CASSQFSTGQARSSPLHF. CDR3 in DNA: TGTGCCAGCAGCCAATTCTCGACAGGCCAAGCCAGATCTTCACCCCTCCACTTT.

Regarding this clone: The identical CDR3 is also encoded by other nucleotide sequences in the sample. This chain links TRBV6-5 with TRBJ2-7; 13 positions match TRBD2. This CDR3 is 15 amino acids long. The V and J ends lost 4 bases and 1 base, in that order; junction bases with no gene match: 1. Germline CDR1 reads MNHEY; CDR2 reads SVGAGI. CDR3 DNA: TGTGCCAGCAGTTTACTAGCGGGAGGGTCCTACGAGCAGTACTTC. As protein: CASSLLAGGSYEQYF.

The rearrangement joins TRBV6-1 to TRBJ2-1; the D gene is possibly TRBD2 (6 bases). Trimming took 1 base from V and 4 from J, leaving 11 bases between them. Germline-derived CDR1 and CDR2 are MNHNS and SASEGT. This CDR3 is built from 15 residues. DNA for the CDR3: TGTGCCAGCAGTGAAGACGGGAGTGCGTACAATGAGCAGTTCTTC. This translates into CASSEDGSAYNEQFF.

In this sample, this clone turned up a few times. The genes are TRBV2 and TRBJ1-2; 9 positions agree with TRBD1. V lost 5 bases to trimming and J lost 6 bases; unmatched junction nucleotides: 13. The CDR3 extends over 16 amino acids. CDR1 is SNHLY and CDR2 is FYNNEI in the germline V gene. The CDR3 nucleotides read TGTGCCAGCAGTCCCGGGACAGGGAGGGATAGCAATGGCTACACCTTC. The encoded protein is CASSPGTGRDSNGYTF.

This rearrangement joins TRBV5-5 to TRBJ2-4; no clear D. The V end lost 0 bases, the J end lost 6 bases, and 13 bases lay between the germline ends. The CDR3 sequence is 15 residues long. Germline CDR1 and CDR2: SGHKS and YYEKEE (reference sequence). The CDR3 sequence is CASSLAVAVANIQYF. CDR3 nucleotides: TGTGCCAGCAGCTTGGCCGTGGCAGTTGCAAACATTCAGTACTTC. The full variable domain, its missing parts supplied by reference TRBV5-5 and TRBJ2-4, is DAGVTQSPTHLIKTRGQQVTLRCSPISGHKSVSWYQQVLGQGPQFIFQYYEKEERGRGNFPDRFSARQFPNYSSELNVNALLLGDSALYLCASSLAVAVANIQYFGAGTRLSVL.

This chain uses TRBV24-1 with TRBJ2-7; 10 bases map to TRBD1. V was clipped by 5 bases and J by 4 bases; unmatched bases: 10. The CDR3 contains 16 residues. Germline V gene lookup returns CDR1 KGHDR and CDR2 SFDVKD. This CDR3 reads CATSGSGTGDGYEQYF. The CDR3 DNA follows: TGTGCCACCAGTGGTTCCGGGACAGGGGACGGGTACGAGCAGTACTTC.

This clone was recorded a few times. J is TRBJ2-7 and V is TRBV5-1; 15 bases align to TRBD2. Germline CDR1 and CDR2: SGHRS and YFSETQ. V was pared by 0 bases and J by 4 bases, with 2 bases of the junction left unmatched. This CDR3 comprises 16 residues. CDR3 loop: CASSLAGTSGRYEQYF. Written as DNA, the CDR3 is TGCGCCAGCAGCTTGGCCGGGACTAGCGGGAGGTACGAGCAGTACTTC.

V usage is TRBV12-5 and J usage is TRBJ2-1; 7 bases are shared with TRBD2. The V segment lost 5 bases and the J segment 9 bases; nucleotides outside the gene matches: 4. The CDR3 runs to 12 residues. Germline assignment: CDR1 LGHNT and CDR2 FRNRAP. CDR3 loop: CASGSWEGEQFF. CDR3 nucleotides: TGTGCTAGTGGTAGCTGGGAGGGTGAGCAGTTCTTC.

The genes are TRBV5-1 and TRBJ1-5; D is perhaps TRBD1 (5 bases). Germline-derived CDR1 and CDR2 are SGHRS and YFSETQ. The CDR3 has 10 residues. Trimming shortened V by 7 bases and J by 8 bases, and 7 bases separated the two germline ends. CDR3 sequence reads: CASLREPQHF. For the CDR3, the DNA is TGCGCCAGCCTCAGGGAGCCCCAGCATTTT. Using reference TRBV5-1 and TRBJ1-5 for the parts outside the CDR3, the full variable domain is KAGVTQTPRYLIKTRGQQVTLSCSPISGHRSVSWYQQTPGQGLQFLFEYFSETQRNKGNFPGRFSGRQFSNSRSEMNVSTLELGDSALYLCASLREPQHFGDGTRLSIL.

The chain employs TRBV11-2 and TRBJ2-1, with TRBD2 identical over 7 bases. V shed 1 base, J shed 6 bases, and the junction held 12 bases outside the gene matches. The germline gives CDR1 SGHAT, CDR2 FQNNGV. The CDR3 length is 17 residues. CDR3 sequence (DNA): TGTGCCAGCAGCTTAGGGTGGCTAGCGGCTGGACGCAATGAGCAGTTCTTC. Translation gives CASSLGWLAAGRNEQFF.

The chain joins TRBV27 to TRBJ2-7; 9 bases agree with TRBD1. The CDR3 length is 14 residues. After removal of 7 bases from V and 7 bases from J, the junction contained 11 bases not matched to a gene. CDR1 is MNHEY, CDR2 SMNVEV, per germline (reference sequence). CDR3 DNA: TGTGCCAGCAAACGTCCGGGACAGGGTGGTGAGCAGTACTTC. Amino acid sequence: CASKRPGQGGEQYF.

This chain links TRBV9 with TRBJ1-1; TRBD1 matches at 10 bases. Germline V gene lookup returns CDR1 SGDLS and CDR2 YYNGEE. The CDR3 has 15 residues. V lost 3 bases and J lost 5; bases outside the gene matches: 7. This CDR3 is CASSAQGQGRTEAFF. Here the CDR3 DNA reads TGTGCCAGCAGCGCCCAGGGACAGGGGCGGACTGAAGCTTTCTTT.

The genes are TRBV25-1 and TRBJ2-7; TRBD2 aligns across 7 bases. The V and J ends lost 7 bases and 6 bases, in that order; junction bases with no gene match: 3. CDR1 is MGHDK, CDR2 SYGVNS, per germline. The CDR3 contains 11 residues. For the CDR3, the DNA is TGTGCCAGCACGGGGGGAGGCGAGCAGTACTTC. It is translated as CASTGGGEQYF.

This clone was observed a single time. The DNA for the CDR3 is TGTGCCAGCAGTTTTAGTCGGAACTATGGCTACACCTTC. Amino acids: CASSFSRNYGYTF. The gene calls are TRBV28 and TRBJ1-2; D is uncertain. This CDR3 spans 13 amino acids. CDR1 MDHEN and CDR2 SYDVKM come from the germline V gene. With 3 bases removed from V and 2 bases from J, the gap between germline ends came to 7 bases.

This chain connects TRBV6-5 to TRBJ1-1; weak D call: TRBD1 (5 bases). Germline assignment: CDR1 MNHEY and CDR2 SVGAGI. The V end lost 6 bases, the J end lost 4 bases, and 15 bases lay between the germline ends. This CDR3 comprises 14 residues. The CDR3 loop reads CASRRLGGSTEAFF. The CDR3 region has the DNA TGTGCCAGCAGAAGGCTCGGGGGGAGCACTGAAGCTTTCTTT.

The chain is built from TRBV28 and TRBJ1-6; possible D gene TRBD1, 5 bases. V lost 8 bases and J 0 bases, leaving 11 bases between the germline ends. CDR1 and CDR2 from the germline V gene are MDHEN and SYDVKM. The length of the CDR3 is 15 residues. CDR3 amino acids: CASQIDSSYNSPLHF. The CDR3 nucleotides are TGTGCCAGCCAAATTGACAGCTCCTATAATTCACCCCTCCACTTT.

V and J are TRBV11-2 and TRBJ2-7; 10 bases align to TRBD1. There are 15 residues in the CDR3. With V trimmed by 1 base and J by 4 bases, 4 bases remained unmatched. The germline V gene has CDR1 SGHAT and CDR2 FQNNGV. CDR3 protein: CASSLVGTGAYEQYF. CDR3 DNA sequence: TGTGCCAGCAGCTTAGTTGGGACAGGGGCTTACGAGCAGTACTTC.

The chain has TRBV30 and TRBJ2-7; a possible D gene is TRBD2 (6 bases). Germline V gene sequence: CDR1 GTSNPN, CDR2 SVGIG (reference sequence). The CDR3 is 16 amino acids. Deletions cut 3 bases from V and 4 bases from J, with 22 bases between. This CDR3 reads CAWSPGRSSAGYEQYF. Written as DNA, the CDR3 is TGTGCCTGGAGCCCAGGGAGGAGTAGCGCGGGTTACGAGCAGTACTTC.

For this clone: The identical CDR3 is also encoded by other nucleotide sequences in the sample. This rearrangement joins TRBV19 to TRBJ2-6; D not resolved. CDR1 and CDR2 (germline): LNHDA, SQIVND (reference sequence). Trimming removed 7 bases from V and 0 bases from J, with 10 bases in between. The CDR3 spans 15 residues. In nucleotides, the CDR3 is TGTGCCAGTACTACTGGCGGCTCTGGGGCCAACGTCCTGACTTTC. Encoded protein: CASTTGGSGANVLTF.